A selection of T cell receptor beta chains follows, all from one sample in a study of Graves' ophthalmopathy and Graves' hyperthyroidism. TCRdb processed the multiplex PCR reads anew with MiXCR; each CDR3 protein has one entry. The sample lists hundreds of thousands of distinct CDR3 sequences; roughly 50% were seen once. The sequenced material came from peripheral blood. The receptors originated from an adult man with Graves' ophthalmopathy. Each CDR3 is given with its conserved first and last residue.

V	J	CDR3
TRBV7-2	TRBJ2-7	CASSLAGTDYEQYF
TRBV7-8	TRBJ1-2	CASSDSGQEYGYTF
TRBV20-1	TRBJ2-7	CSAGDTSRSYEQYF
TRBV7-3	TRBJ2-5	CASSSPGPSAAQYF
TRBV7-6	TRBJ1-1	CASSSLRGTEAFF
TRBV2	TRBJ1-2	CASSEYREANYGYTF
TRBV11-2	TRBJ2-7	CASSLDNLNYEQYF
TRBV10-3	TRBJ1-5	CASSYSRTTLNQPQHF
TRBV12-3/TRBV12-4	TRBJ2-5	CASSFAGEETQYF
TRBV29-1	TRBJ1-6	CSVGGGPANSPLHF
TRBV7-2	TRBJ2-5	CASSSWDRGQTGETQYF
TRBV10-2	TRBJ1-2	CASSDRYPNYGYTF
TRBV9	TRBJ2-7	CASSQDRESSYEQYF
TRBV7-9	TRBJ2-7	CASRGAGSYEQYF
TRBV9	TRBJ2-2	CASSTRGGTGELFF
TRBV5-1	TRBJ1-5	CASSPIPGGNQPQHF
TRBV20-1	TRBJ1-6	CSPPRTGGSPLHF
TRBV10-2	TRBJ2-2	CASSEPSGGSAVRELFF
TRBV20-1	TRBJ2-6	CSARVAPGTVFLSGANVLTF
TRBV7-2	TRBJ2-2	CASSGRFMGSNTGELFF
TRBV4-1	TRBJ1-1	CASQGDPNTEAFF
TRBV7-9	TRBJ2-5	CASSQPGASGTTQYF
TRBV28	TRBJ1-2	CASSFFPDSPPGYTF
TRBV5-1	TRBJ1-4	CASSQDRGEKLFF
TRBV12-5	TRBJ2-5	CASSTGLAGGQETQYF
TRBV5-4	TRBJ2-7	CASSLEVDVGYEQYF
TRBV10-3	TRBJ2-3	CATRGQGAVYTQYF
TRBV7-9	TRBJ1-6	CASSERVNSPLHF
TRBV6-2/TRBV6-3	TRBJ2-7	CASSYSTAGGSGEQYF
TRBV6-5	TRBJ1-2	CASSYDQGNYGYTF
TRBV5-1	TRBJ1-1	CASSGQPANTEAFF
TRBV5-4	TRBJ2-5	CASSSRDRGGVETQYF
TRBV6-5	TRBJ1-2	CASSWDRENYGYTF
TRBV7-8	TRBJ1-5	CASSTRGGAESNQPQHF
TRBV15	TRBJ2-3	CATSLERITDTQYF
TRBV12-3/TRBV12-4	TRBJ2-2	CASSYSFGQGTPGELFF
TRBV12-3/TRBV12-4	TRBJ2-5	CASSLRGRGQETQYF
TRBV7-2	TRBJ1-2	CASSRGGTTNYGYTF
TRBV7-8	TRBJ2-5	CASRVRPGPEETQYF
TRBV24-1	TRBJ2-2	CATSDLKTTNTGELFF
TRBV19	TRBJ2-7	CASRKDPGQGYEQYF
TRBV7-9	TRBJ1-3	CASSPFGNTIYF
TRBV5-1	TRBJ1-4	CASSSPGEGTNEKLFF
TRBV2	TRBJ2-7	CASKVQTPGYEQYF
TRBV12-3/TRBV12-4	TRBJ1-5	CASKPQHF
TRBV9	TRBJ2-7	CASSVGTGRFSYEQYF